This TCR beta chain was documented in a study of beta chain features in type 1 diabetes. Per germline, CDR1 LNHNV and CDR2 YYDKDF (reference sequence). Trimming took off 3 bases at V and 7 bases at J, with 21 bases between the two ends. This CDR3 comprises 16 residues. Of the isolated RNA, all was reverse transcribed, and so the sequenced material was expressed TCRB transcripts. The protocol was immunoSEQ multiplex PCR, while the TCRdb copy is restricted to in-frame clones and leaves out a portion. The table includes about 230,000 clones, 9.6% detected once. Input material: naive CD4+ T cells from blood. This TCR derives from a woman under 30 in good health. This rearrangement joins TRBV15 to TRBJ1-2; possibly TRBD1 for D (6 bases). The CDR3 here is CATSRGQAATQGGYTF. CDR3 bases: TGTGCCACCAGCAGGGGACAAGCTGCCACTCAAGGTGGCTACACCTTC. The full variable domain, completed using reference TRBV15 and TRBJ1-2, is DAMVIQNPRYQVTQFGKPVTLSCSQTLNHNVMYWYQQKSSQAPKLLFHYYDKDFNNEADTPDNFQSRRPNTSFCFLDIRSPGLGDTAMYLCATSRGQAATQGGYTFGSGTRLTVV.